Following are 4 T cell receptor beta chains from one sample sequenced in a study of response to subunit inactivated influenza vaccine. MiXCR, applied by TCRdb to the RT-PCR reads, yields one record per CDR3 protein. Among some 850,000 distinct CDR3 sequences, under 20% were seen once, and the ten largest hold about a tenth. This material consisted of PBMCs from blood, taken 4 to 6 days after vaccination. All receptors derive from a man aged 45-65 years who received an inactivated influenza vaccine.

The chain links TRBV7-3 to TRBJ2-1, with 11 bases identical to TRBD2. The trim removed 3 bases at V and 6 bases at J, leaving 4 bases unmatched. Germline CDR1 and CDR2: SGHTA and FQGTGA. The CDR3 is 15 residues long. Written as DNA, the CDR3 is TGTGCCAGCAGCTTCCGGGGACTAGCGGCCAATGAGCAGTTCTTC. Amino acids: CASSFRGLAANEQFF.

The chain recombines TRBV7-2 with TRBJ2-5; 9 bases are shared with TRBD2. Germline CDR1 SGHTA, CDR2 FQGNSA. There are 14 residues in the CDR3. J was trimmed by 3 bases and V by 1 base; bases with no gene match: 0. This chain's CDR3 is CASSLVAGEETQYF. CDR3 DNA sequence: TGTGCCAGCAGCTTAGTAGCGGGAGAAGAGACCCAGTACTTC.

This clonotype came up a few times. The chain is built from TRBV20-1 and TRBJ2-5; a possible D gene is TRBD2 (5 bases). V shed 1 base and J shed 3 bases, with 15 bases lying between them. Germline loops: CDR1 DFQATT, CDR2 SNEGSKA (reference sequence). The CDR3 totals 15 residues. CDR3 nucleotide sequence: TGCAGTGCTAGAGTACTCGCCCCGAGGGAAGAGACCCAGTACTTC. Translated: CSARVLAPREETQYF.

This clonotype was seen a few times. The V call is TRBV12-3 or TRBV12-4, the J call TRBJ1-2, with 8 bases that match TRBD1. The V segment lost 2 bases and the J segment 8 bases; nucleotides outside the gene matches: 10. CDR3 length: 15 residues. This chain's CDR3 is CASSLIITGGQGYTF. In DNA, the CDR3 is TGTGCCAGCAGTTTAATTATCACAGGGGGGCAAGGCTACACCTTC.